These T cell receptor beta chains were read from a single sample in a study of beta chain features in type 1 diabetes. TCRdb's copy holds only in-frame clones and misses some; the assay was immunoSEQ multiplex PCR. The sample gives under 300,000 clones, approximately 15% of which show up once; 0.015% to 0.02% is in the top ten. Sequenced: naive CD4+ T cells from blood. All receptors derive from a man aged 25 to 40 with type 1 diabetes. CDR3s include the opening cysteine and the closing phenylalanine or tryptophan. D genes are given only for firm matches. For some rows the clone size is stated as once, few or many, or as a class when expanded; others skip it.

few	14	TRBD1	TRBV19	TRBJ1-5	CASSSQGANQPQHF	TGTGCCAGTAGTTCACAGGGGGCTAATCAGCCCCAGCATTTT
NA	16	TRBD2	TRBV11-2	TRBJ2-1	CASSPGTSGRNNEQFF	TGTGCCAGCAGCCCCGGGACTAGCGGGAGGAATAATGAGCAGTTCTTC
few	16	NA	TRBV30	TRBJ2-2	CAWSPPPRAQTGELFF	TGTGCCTGGAGTCCCCCCCCGCGGGCCCAGACCGGGGAGCTGTTTTTT
few	18	TRBD2	TRBV9	TRBJ2-5	CASSADVGTSGGQETQYF	TGTGCCAGCAGCGCCGACGTTGGTACTAGCGGGGGGCAAGAGACCCAGTACTTC
NA	13	TRBD1	TRBV6-5	TRBJ1-1	CASRTGVGTEAFF	TGTGCCAGCAGGACAGGGGTCGGCACTGAAGCTTTCTTT
NA	18	TRBD2	TRBV27	TRBJ2-7	CASSPRTSGSGGSYEQYF	TGTGCCAGCAGTCCAAGGACTAGCGGGAGTGGAGGGTCGTACGAGCAGTACTTC
once	14	NA	TRBV4-2	TRBJ2-7	CASSQDLWGDEQYF	TGTGCCAGCAGCCAAGATCTGTGGGGAGACGAGCAGTACTTC
few	15	TRBD1	TRBV11-2	TRBJ2-3	CASSYTGTDTDTQYF	TGTGCCAGCAGCTACACCGGGACAGACACAGATACGCAGTATTTT
few	14	TRBD1	TRBV18	TRBJ1-1	CASSSGQGDTEAFF	TGTGCCAGCTCCTCGGGACAGGGCGACACTGAAGCTTTCTTT
NA	13	NA	TRBV29-1	TRBJ2-7	CSVARDNSYEQYF	TGCAGCGTAGCCCGGGACAACTCCTACGAGCAGTACTTC
NA	14	TRBD1	TRBV5-1	TRBJ1-1	CASSPFGQVGEAFF	TGCGCCAGCAGCCCTTTCGGACAGGTGGGTGAAGCTTTCTTT
NA	15	NA	TRBV2	TRBJ2-7	CASSADSPSGGEQYF	TGTGCCAGCAGTGCAGACAGCCCTTCGGGTGGGGAGCAGTACTTC
NA	15	NA	TRBV12-5	TRBJ2-1	CASGLNSFSYNEQFF	TGTGCTAGTGGTTTGAACAGCTTCTCCTACAATGAGCAGTTCTTC
NA	15	TRBD2	TRBV18	TRBJ2-1	CASSLGTSDYNEQFF	TGTGCCAGCTCGCTTGGGACTAGCGACTACAATGAGCAGTTCTTC
NA	13	NA	TRBV30	TRBJ2-6	CAWEASGANVLTF	TGTGCCTGGGAGGCCTCTGGGGCCAACGTCCTGACTTTC
few	14	NA	TRBV9	TRBJ2-3	CASSVGRVTDTQYF	TGTGCCAGCAGCGTAGGCAGGGTCACAGATACGCAGTATTTT
NA	14	NA	TRBV11-2	TRBJ2-3	CASSFEAPTDTQYF	TGTGCCAGCAGCTTTGAAGCTCCCACAGATACGCAGTATTTT
NA	15	NA	TRBV19	TRBJ1-6	CASSIGGGGNSPLHF	TGTGCCAGTAGTATAGGGGGAGGGGGAAATTCACCCCTCCACTTT
NA	14	NA	TRBV30	TRBJ1-6	CAWREGPSGSPLHF	TGTGCCTGGAGGGAGGGCCCATCGGGCTCACCCCTCCACTTT
NA	15	TRBD1	TRBV18	TRBJ1-1	CASSPLQGVYTEAFF	TGTGCCAGCTCACCCCTACAGGGGGTTTACACTGAAGCTTTCTTT
NA	14	TRBD2	TRBV6-6	TRBJ2-1	CASSFLAVRDEQFF	TGTGCCAGCAGTTTCCTAGCGGTCCGGGATGAGCAGTTCTTC
few	15	NA	TRBV15	TRBJ2-4	CATSRDKGGINIQYF	TGTGCCACCAGCAGAGACAAGGGAGGCATAAACATTCAGTACTTC
few	16	NA	TRBV4-1	TRBJ1-4	CASRARTPPTNEKLFF	TGCGCCAGTCGGGCCCGGACACCTCCAACTAATGAAAAACTGTTTTTT
NA	14	NA	TRBV4-2	TRBJ2-1	CASSQEAGHNEQFF	TGTGCCAGCAGCCAAGAGGCGGGGCACAATGAGCAGTTCTTC
NA	13	NA	TRBV4-1	TRBJ2-7	CASSQGGVYEQYF	TGCGCCAGCAGCCAAGGGGGGGTTTACGAGCAGTACTTC
NA	16	TRBD1	TRBV19	TRBJ1-5	CASSIREGQVIQPQHF	TGTGCCAGTAGTATCAGGGAGGGACAGGTAATCCAGCCCCAGCATTTT
NA	13	NA	TRBV11-2	TRBJ2-1	CASSFDRHNEQFF	TGTGCCAGCAGCTTCGACAGACACAATGAGCAGTTCTTC
NA	13	TRBD1	TRBV29-1	TRBJ2-7	CSVELGTDYEQYF	TGCAGCGTTGAACTTGGGACAGATTACGAGCAGTACTTC
few	13	NA	TRBV5-1	TRBJ1-2	CASSLGANYGYTF	TGCGCCAGCAGCTTGGGAGCTAACTATGGCTACACCTTC
NA	15	TRBD2	TRBV2	TRBJ2-5	CASSGTSGREETQYF	TGTGCCAGCAGTGGGACTAGCGGGAGGGAAGAGACCCAGTACTTC
few	13	NA	TRBV7-9	TRBJ2-1	CASSLEPYNEQFF	TGTGCCAGCAGCTTAGAGCCCTACAATGAGCAGTTCTTC
NA	12	NA	TRBV5-1	TRBJ1-2	CASSQDSYGYTF	TGCGCCAGCAGCCAGGACAGTTATGGCTACACCTTC
NA	18	NA	TRBV19	TRBJ1-5	CASSNPAWTDGSNQPQHF	TGTGCCAGTAGTAACCCTGCCTGGACAGACGGTAGCAATCAGCCCCAGCATTTT
few	15	TRBD1	TRBV4-1	TRBJ2-5	CASSPSRGRGETQYF	TGCGCCAGCAGCCCGTCCAGGGGGCGCGGGGAGACCCAGTACTTC
NA	13	NA	TRBV2	TRBJ2-5	CATIPGGLETQYF	TGTGCCACCATACCAGGGGGGCTGGAGACCCAGTACTTC
few	13	NA	TRBV11-2	TRBJ2-1	CASSLKGVGEQFF	TGTGCCAGCAGCCTAAAGGGGGTTGGTGAGCAGTTCTTC
few	15	NA	TRBV19	TRBJ1-1	CASSVQGTVNTEAFF	TGTGCCAGTAGTGTACAGGGAACCGTGAACACTGAAGCTTTCTTT
few	14	TRBD2	TRBV2	TRBJ2-1	CASSAPSGNNEQFF	TGTGCCAGCAGTGCCCCTAGCGGCAACAATGAGCAGTTCTTC
NA	15	TRBD1	TRBV7-9	TRBJ1-6	CASSNPGQGGSPLHF	TGTGCCAGCAGCAACCCGGGACAGGGTGGCTCACCCCTCCACTTT
few	15	TRBD2	TRBV7-6	TRBJ2-1	CASSLVGVSGREQFF	TGTGCCAGCAGCTTAGTGGGTGTTAGCGGGAGGGAGCAGTTCTTC